The 24 T cell receptor beta chains below were found in one sample sequenced in a study of CD8+CD57+ T cells in acquired aplastic anemia. Genomic DNA constituted the template upon which TCR beta VDJ and CDR3 profiling was performed. Each CDR3 protein is one row after TCRdb ran MiXCR on the reads. This sample yields hundreds of thousands of distinct CDR3 sequences, of which 65% to 80% are seen a single time; 4% belongs to the top ten. Sequencing was done on a sample of sorted CD4+, CD8+, or CD8+CD57+ T cells (not recorded which) from PBMCs. All receptors derive from a human donor in good health, serving as a control.

This chain links TRBV19 with TRBJ2-1; tentative D call: TRBD2 (6 bases). Trimming removed 5 bases at V and 5 bases at J, with 13 bases between. The CDR3 sequence is 14 residues long. Germline V gene lookup returns CDR1 LNHDA and CDR2 SQIVND (reference sequence). The DNA of the CDR3 is TGTGCCAGTAGTTTAGTAGCGGTGAACAATGAGCAGTTCTTC. Its translation: CASSLVAVNNEQFF.

The rearrangement uses TRBV2 and TRBJ2-3; 8 bases line up with TRBD2. Trimming at V came to 6 bases and at J to 7 bases, leaving 18 bases not matched to a gene. CDR3 size: 17 residues. Germline assignment: CDR1 SNHLY and CDR2 FYNNEI. CDR3 sequence: CASSVALRGALIHTQYF. CDR3 coding DNA: TGTGCCAGCAGCGTAGCCCTGCGGGGGGCCCTCATCCATACGCAGTATTTT.

As for this clonotype: Compared with germline, one end of the junction differs, possibly owing to a read error. V and J are TRBV7-2 and TRBJ2-1, with TRBD1 matching 9 bases. The length of the CDR3 is 13 residues. CDR1 and CDR2 (germline): SGHTA, FQGNSA. CDR3 protein: CASTRTGVGEQLF. CDR3 DNA sequence: TGTGCCAGCACCCGGACAGGGGTCGGCGAGCAGTTGTTC.

For this clonotype: The limits of the CDR3 on the DNA are not certain, so only TCRdb's listed CDR3 is given. This CDR3 reads CASSDGLGEQYFGQYF. The gene calls are TRBV7-6 and TRBJ2-7; the table calls TRBD2, which could not be checked here. Germline loops: CDR1 SGHVS, CDR2 FNYEAQ. The CDR3 adds up to 16 amino acids, both ends counted.

A word on this clonotype: It is likely a read error, because the conserved phenylalanine at the end of the CDR3 is missing. The chain combines TRBV7-2 with TRBJ1-6; tentative D call: TRBD1 (5 bases). This CDR3 comprises 12 residues. V gave up 7 bases and J gave up 14 bases, with 15 bases separating them. Germline CDR1 and CDR2: SGHTA and FQGNSA. The CDR3 nucleotides are TGTGCCAGCACATCCGCAGGGACGGCCCTCCACGTT. Translating gives CASTSAGTALHV.

CDR3: CASSAGIDYGYTF. CDR3 DNA sequence: TGTGCCAGCAGCGCCGGTATTGACTATGGCTACACCTTC. The rearrangement joins TRBV9 to TRBJ1-2; D uncertain. The CDR3 is 13 amino acids. Trimming cost V 3 bases and J 3 bases, with 9 bases left between them. In germline, CDR1 is SGDLS, CDR2 YYNGEE.

This clonotype appeared many times. In nucleotides, the CDR3 is TGTGCCAGCAGCAGACTAGCCCTCGTTACCTACAATGAGCAGTTCTTC. It encodes CASSRLALVTYNEQFF. The V call is TRBV5-8, the J call TRBJ2-1; 7 bases fit TRBD2. CDR3 size: 16 residues. The germline V gene encodes CDR1 SGHTS and CDR2 YDEGEE. V dropped 4 bases and J dropped 2; count of bases not matched to a gene: 9.

About this clonotype: Without the conserved terminal phenylalanine or tryptophan, this CDR3 likely stems from a read error. The limits of the CDR3 on the DNA are not certain, so only TCRdb's listed CDR3 is given. This CDR3 reads CASSSPGIGQLLY. This sequence joins TRBV2 and TRBJ2-2; the table's D call, TRBD1, has no DNA check behind it. The CDR3 is 13 residues long, counting both termini. Germline CDR1 and CDR2: SNHLY and FYNNEI.

The chain employs TRBV20-1 and TRBJ2-3; D perhaps matches TRBD2 (5 bases). The V and J ends lost 6 bases and 2 bases respectively, with 15 bases between them. The CDR3 sequence is 14 residues long. Per the germline V gene, CDR1 is DFQATT and CDR2 is SNEGSKA (reference sequence). CDR3 DNA: TGCAGTGCAGACGGGCTGAGGGCCACAGATACGCAGTATTTT. It translates to CSADGLRATDTQYF.

The chain recombines TRBV5-6 with TRBJ1-5; D remains ambiguous. The V end was cut by 3 bases, the J end by 5 bases, with 6 bases between. The CDR3 has 12 residues. The V gene's germline CDR1 is SGHDT and CDR2 YYEEEE. DNA for the CDR3: TGTGCCAGCAGCTACCGTGATCAGCCCCAGCATTTT. Encoded protein: CASSYRDQPQHF.

This chain connects TRBV20-1 to TRBJ2-7, with D perhaps being TRBD1 or TRBD2 (5 bases each). This CDR3 contains 15 residues. The germline V gene encodes CDR1 DFQATT and CDR2 SNEGSKA (reference sequence). Trimming removed 1 base at V and 1 base at J, with 14 bases between. The chain's CDR3 is CSARVLTGRSYEQYF. The DNA of the CDR3 is TGCAGTGCTAGAGTGCTAACGGGGCGTTCCTACGAGCAGTACTTC.

This clonotype has at least ten counts. This chain connects TRBV6-6 to TRBJ2-1; maybe TRBD2 (5 bases). This CDR3 is built from 13 residues. Germline loops: CDR1 MNHNY, CDR2 SVGAGI (reference sequence). Trimming took off 2 bases at V and 8 bases at J, with 10 bases between the two ends. DNA for the CDR3: TGTGCCAGCAGTTACGCGACGGAGGATGAGCAGTTCTTC. This gives the protein CASSYATEDEQFF.

On this clonotype: At one boundary the junction diverges from the germline segment, which might be a read error. V and J are TRBV7-2 and TRBJ1-1, with D unclear. CDR3 length: 14 amino acids. Looked up from germline, CDR1 is SGHTA and CDR2 is FQGNSA. The CDR3 DNA reads TGTGCCAGCAGCGTAGCGAGGCGTACACCTGGGAGCTGCTTT. Translated, it gives CASSVARRTPGSCF.

The chain couples TRBV15 to TRBJ2-7; 9 bases are a match to TRBD2. With 1 base clipped from V and 6 bases from J, the junction kept 7 bases outside the gene matches. CDR3 length: 15 residues. Per germline, CDR1 LNHNV and CDR2 YYDKDF (reference sequence). The chain's CDR3 is CATSRGAGGPGEQYF. The CDR3 DNA sequence: TGTGCCACCAGCAGAGGAGCGGGGGGACCGGGCGAGCAGTACTTC.

V and J are TRBV20-1 and TRBJ2-3; TRBD1 might be the D (6 bases). There are 14 residues in the CDR3. The V end was cut by 0 bases, the J end by 7 bases, with 14 bases between. From germline, CDR1 is DFQATT and CDR2 SNEGSKA (reference sequence). In nucleotides, the CDR3 is TGCAGTGCTAGAGATTCAGGGGCGCAACATACGCAGTATTTT. This codes for CSARDSGAQHTQYF.

The rearrangement uses TRBV12-3 or TRBV12-4 and TRBJ2-1; possibly TRBD1 for D (6 bases). Trimming took 7 bases from V and 4 from J, leaving 14 bases between them. CDR3 length equals 14 residues. CDR3: CASTVAGEYNEQFF. CDR3 coding DNA: TGTGCCAGCACGGTGGCAGGGGAATACAATGAGCAGTTCTTC.

Points on this clonotype: A clone one base away is much larger, so this may be a read error. The V call is TRBV10-3, the J call TRBJ2-7; TRBD2 matches 7 bases. This CDR3 comprises 12 residues. Germline values: CDR1 ENHRY, CDR2 SYGVKD. CDR3 sequence reads: CASSEAGSHKYF. CDR3 sequence (DNA): TGTGCCAGCAGTGAAGCGGGGTCCCATAAGTACTTC.

This clonotype showed up just once. The V call is TRBV29-1, the J call TRBJ2-5, with no clear D. Germline loops: CDR1 SQVTM, CDR2 ANQGSEA. This CDR3 has 10 residues. V lost 4 bases and J lost 5, with 5 bases in between. This CDR3 is CSVGFETQYF. The CDR3 nucleotides read TGCAGCGTTGGGTTTGAGACCCAGTACTTC.

The V and J genes are TRBV20-1 and TRBJ2-3; 9 bases line up with TRBD2. The germline gives CDR1 DFQATT, CDR2 SNEGSKA (reference sequence). The V and J ends lost 5 bases and 11 bases, in that order; junction bases with no gene match: 17. This CDR3 is 15 amino acids long. The CDR3 protein is CSARKTSGVTSEQYF. For the CDR3, the DNA is TGCAGTGCTCGGAAGACTAGCGGAGTCACAAGTGAGCAGTATTTT.

Notes on this clonotype: A junction end diverges from the germline sequence, so it may reflect a read error. The chain couples TRBV5-1 to TRBJ1-1; no reliable D call. The CDR3 sequence is 15 residues long. Germline values: CDR1 SGHRS, CDR2 YFSETQ. CDR3 sequence (DNA): TGTGCCAGCGGCCTTACCGCCGCCTATAAGACTGAAGCTTTCTTT. It yields the protein CASGLTAAYKTEAFF.

Note on this clonotype: The final CDR3 position lacks the conserved phenylalanine or tryptophan, pointing to a likely read error. The chain carries TRBV7-2 and TRBJ1-4; D is undetermined. The CDR3 contains 16 residues. Germline V CDR1 and CDR2: SGHTA, FQGNSA. Trimming left V 5 bases short and J 4 bases short, with 17 bases between. The CDR3 DNA follows: TGTGCCAGCAGCCAAGAGAGTTTGTCCATTAATGAAAAACTGTTTCTT. Amino acid sequence: CASSQESLSINEKLFL.

The gene calls are TRBV6-1 and TRBJ1-5; unclear D gene. The V gene lost 7 bases and the J gene lost 7 bases, with 11 bases spanning the gap. Per germline, CDR1 MNHNS and CDR2 SASEGT. The CDR3 spans 12 residues. CDR3 loop: CASTRPGQPQHF. The CDR3, as DNA: TGTGCCAGCACCAGGCCGGGACAGCCCCAGCATTTT.

To note about this clonotype: At one end, the junction sequence differs from germline, possibly due to a read error. V and J are TRBV7-3 and TRBJ2-7; D tentatively reads TRBD1 or TRBD2 (5 bases each). CDR1 is SGHTA, CDR2 FQGTGA, per germline. This CDR3 is built from 13 residues. The CDR3 region is CASSACRDARSQF. The DNA of the CDR3 is TGTGCCAGCAGCGCTTGCCGGGACGCCAGATCGCAGTTC.

The CDR3 sequence is CASSQAGTGGTEYQYF. CDR3 DNA sequence: TGTGCCAGCAGCCAAGCCGGGACCGGGGGTACAGAGTACCAGTACTTC. The rearrangement uses TRBV12-3 or TRBV12-4 and TRBJ2-5; D possibly corresponds to TRBD2 (6 bases). V lost 6 bases and J 10 bases, leaving 27 bases between the germline ends. This CDR3 contains 16 residues.